Below, 19 T cell receptor beta chains from the same sample are listed, as sequenced in a study of cytomegalovirus exposure and HLA in healthy donors. The repertoire was sequenced with immunoSEQ multiplex PCR; TCRdb's copy has only in-frame clones and lacks some. The repertoire consists of 100,000 to 150,000 clones, with roughly 89% occurring once and the leading ten covering about 2%. The sample consisted of PBMCs. These receptors originate from a woman between 18 and 30 years old in good health and CMV-seronegative.

This chain joins TRBV30 and TRBJ2-7; 7 positions agree with TRBD2. V lost 4 bases, J lost 2 bases, and 5 bases stayed unmatched. CDR3 size: 13 residues. From germline, CDR1 is GTSNPN and CDR2 SVGIG (reference sequence). The CDR3 sequence is CAWTTSAAYEQYF. The DNA for the CDR3 is TGTGCCTGGACCACTAGCGCGGCCTACGAGCAGTACTTC.

J is TRBJ1-2 and V is TRBV11-3; 7 bases are a match to TRBD1. Germline-derived CDR1 and CDR2 are SGHNT and YENEEA. The CDR3 covers 13 residues. Trimming took 3 bases from V and 4 from J; bases not matched to a gene: 2. The CDR3 DNA is TGTGCCAGCAGCTTTGACAGGGCCTATGGCTACACCTTC. Protein sequence: CASSFDRAYGYTF.

The chain is built from TRBV5-1 and TRBJ2-7; TRBD2 matches 11 bases. Germline V gene lookup returns CDR1 SGHRS and CDR2 YFSETQ. V lost 1 base, J lost 3 bases, and 6 bases stayed unmatched. The CDR3 has 16 amino acids. The CDR3: CASSLSPTSGSYEQYF. DNA of the CDR3: TGCGCCAGCAGCTTGTCCCCAACTAGCGGGAGCTACGAGCAGTACTTC.

J is TRBJ2-2 and V is TRBV28, with D hard to call. This CDR3 has 18 amino acids. CDR1 and CDR2 (germline): MDHEN, SYDVKM. V was cut by 4 bases and J by 0 bases, with 18 bases left in between. CDR3 sequence (DNA): TGTGCCAGCAGTTCCCCCGCGGTAGTATACTCGAACACCGGGGAGCTGTTTTTT. Protein product: CASSSPAVVYSNTGELFF.

The chain combines TRBV15 with TRBJ2-1, with 10 bases fitting TRBD1. The V segment lost 0 bases and the J segment 2 bases; nucleotides outside the gene matches: 4. The CDR3 runs 17 residues. The germline gives CDR1 LNHNV, CDR2 YYDKDF (reference sequence). This CDR3 is CATSRDRGTGAYNEQFF. In DNA form, the CDR3 reads TGTGCCACCAGCAGAGATCGGGGGACAGGGGCCTACAATGAGCAGTTCTTC.

The chain combines TRBV6-1 with TRBJ1-3, with a weak D call TRBD1 (6 bases). The V end lost 3 bases, the J end lost 8 bases, and 14 bases lay between the germline ends. The germline V gene has CDR1 MNHNS and CDR2 SASEGT. The CDR3 length is 14 residues. The CDR3 region has the DNA TGTGCCAGCAGTGAGCCGGGACAACGGGACACCATATATTTT. Translated: CASSEPGQRDTIYF.

This chain joins TRBV10-3 and TRBJ2-5, with TRBD2 matching 7 bases. Germline values: CDR1 ENHRY, CDR2 SYGVKD. This CDR3 has 14 amino acids. V lost 10 bases to trimming and J lost 0 bases; unmatched junction nucleotides: 8. CDR3 protein: CATSGGVNQETQYF. Written as DNA, the CDR3 is TGTGCCACCTCGGGGGGAGTGAACCAAGAGACCCAGTACTTC.

The V gene is TRBV11-2, the J gene TRBJ2-3; 11 positions agree with TRBD2. Looked up from germline, CDR1 is SGHAT and CDR2 is FQNNGV. The junction had 6 bases not matched to a gene; V was cut back by 5 bases and J by 2 bases. The CDR3 consists of 16 residues. The CDR3 DNA follows: TGTGCCAGCAGCACCGGGACTAGCGGACTCACAGATACGCAGTATTTT. Encoded protein: CASSTGTSGLTDTQYF.

About this clone: Being one base from a much bigger clone, this may be a read error. Other nucleotide sequences from this sample produce the same CDR3. The rearrangement joins TRBV6-1 to TRBJ2-5, with 12 bases lining up with TRBD2. Germline loops: CDR1 MNHNS, CDR2 SASEGT. CDR3 length equals 15 residues. Germline trimming cut 2 bases from V and 4 bases from J; bases unmatched to any gene: 2. This CDR3 is CASSELAGGPETQYF. The DNA of the CDR3 is TGTGCCAGCAGTGAACTAGCGGGAGGGCCAGAGACCCAGTACTTC.

This chain joins TRBV6-1 and TRBJ2-7; 14 bases are a match to TRBD2. The CDR3 totals 15 residues. Germline trimming cut 5 bases from V and 4 bases from J; bases unmatched to any gene: 4. From germline, CDR1 is MNHNS and CDR2 SASEGT. This chain's CDR3 is CASSWTSGRTYEQYF. The CDR3 DNA reads as TGTGCCAGCAGTTGGACTAGCGGGAGGACATACGAGCAGTACTTC.

The rearrangement joins TRBV19 to TRBJ2-1; D gene ambiguous. Trimming took 4 bases from V and 8 from J, leaving 6 bases between them. Germline V gene data show CDR1 as LNHDA and CDR2 as SQIVND (reference sequence). This CDR3 is 11 amino acids long. The CDR3 coding sequence is TGTGCCAGTAGTACCCTCGATGAGCAGTTCTTC. Protein: CASSTLDEQFF.

The rearrangement joins TRBV9 to TRBJ2-5, with D perhaps matching TRBD1 (6 bases). This CDR3 contains 13 residues. V shed 4 bases and J shed 5 bases, with 12 bases lying between them. The germline V gene has CDR1 SGDLS and CDR2 YYNGEE. Here the CDR3 reads CASSSGHRETQYF. In DNA form, the CDR3 reads TGTGCCAGCAGCTCGGGACATAGGGAGACCCAGTACTTC.

The chain has TRBV9 and TRBJ1-1; D remains unclear. Germline V CDR1 and CDR2: SGDLS, YYNGEE. V lost 0 bases and J 1 base, leaving 4 bases between the germline ends. The CDR3 is 13 amino acids. The CDR3 DNA is TGTGCCAGCAGCGTAGCGGGGAACACTGAAGCTTTCTTT. Amino acid sequence: CASSVAGNTEAFF. Together with reference TRBV9 and TRBJ1-1, the CDR3 gives the full variable domain: DSGVTQTPKHLITATGQRVTLRCSPRSGDLSVYWYQQSLDQGLQFLIQYYNGEERAKGNILERFSAQQFPDLHSELNLSSLELGDSALYFCASSVAGNTEAFFGQGTRLTVV.

The rearrangement links TRBV28 to TRBJ2-3; no clear D. The CDR3 runs to 12 residues. Trimming took off 8 bases at V and 4 bases at J, with 10 bases between the two ends. Germline loops: CDR1 MDHEN, CDR2 SYDVKM. CDR3 sequence (DNA): TGTGCCAGCTCAAACCGGGCAGATACGCAGTATTTT. It yields the protein CASSNRADTQYF.

This rearrangement joins TRBV5-4 to TRBJ2-1; perhaps TRBD2 as D (5 bases). This CDR3 comprises 13 residues. Per germline, CDR1 SGHNT and CDR2 YYREEE (reference sequence). V gave up 4 bases and J gave up 8 bases, with 13 bases separating them. CDR3 in amino acids: CASSPPGIDEQFF. CDR3 coding DNA: TGTGCCAGCAGCCCCCCGGGGATTGATGAGCAGTTCTTC.

This clone has only a few counts. The V call is TRBV5-1, the J call TRBJ2-3, with 14 positions matching TRBD2. Losses at the gene ends were 4 bases for V and 6 bases for J; bases not matched to a gene: 7. There are 16 residues in the CDR3. Germline CDR1 reads SGHRS; CDR2 reads YFSETQ. The CDR3 protein is CASSPGLAGAGDTQYF. The CDR3 coding sequence is TGCGCCAGCAGCCCGGGACTAGCGGGAGCGGGGGATACGCAGTATTTT.

This clone was seen just once. V is TRBV29-1 and J is TRBJ2-7, with 9 positions matching TRBD2. The CDR3 covers 15 residues. J lost 0 bases, V lost 6 bases, and 9 bases had no gene match. The germline V gene has CDR1 SQVTM and CDR2 ANQGSEA. CDR3 DNA: TGCAGCGTGGGAATAGCGGGAGTCGTCTCCTACGAGCAGTACTTC. Translation: CSVGIAGVVSYEQYF.

This chain uses TRBV28 with TRBJ2-2, with D perhaps TRBD1 (5 bases). V was clipped by 7 bases and J by 5 bases, with 17 bases between them. Germline-derived CDR1 and CDR2 are MDHEN and SYDVKM. CDR3 size: 15 residues. The DNA for the CDR3 is TGTGCCAGCACCCCCGAAGGGGCCTGGACCGGGGAGCTGTTTTTT. It translates to CASTPEGAWTGELFF.

This chain connects TRBV27 to TRBJ2-2, with a weak D call TRBD2 (6 bases). CDR1 and CDR2 from the germline V gene are MNHEY and SMNVEV (reference sequence). The CDR3 runs to 16 residues. Trimming shortened V by 6 bases and J by 1 base, and 15 bases separated the two germline ends. The CDR3 here is CASSAQLALNTGELFF. The CDR3, as DNA: TGTGCCAGCAGCGCCCAACTAGCCCTGAACACCGGGGAGCTGTTTTTT.